A selection of T cell receptor beta chains follows, all from one sample in a study of radiation and T cells in renal cell carcinoma. The assay was immunoSEQ multiplex PCR, and TCRdb's table has in-frame clones only and misses some. The sample records 150,000 to 200,000 clones, roughly 90% being singletons. Material: blood, obtained from a patient whose treatment included radiotherapy and nephrectomy. The receptors were gathered from a woman in her forties or fifties with renal cell carcinoma. The CDR3 runs from the conserved cysteine through the conserved F or W. The D gene is left open where the match is weak. Clone size appears in some rows only: once, few, many, or a class for an expanded clone.

D	V	size	length	J	CDR3	DNA
TRBD1	TRBV7-9	NA	13	TRBJ1-2	CASSFTGGDGYTF	TGTGCCAGCAGCTTCACAGGGGGGGATGGCTACACCTTC
TRBD1	TRBV19	NA	15	TRBJ2-7	CASSSGTGFSYEQYF	TGTGCCAGTAGCTCCGGGACAGGGTTCTCCTACGAGCAGTACTTC
TRBD2	TRBV6-5	NA	16	TRBJ2-3	CASSYSLAGATDTQYF	TGTGCCAGCAGTTACTCCCTAGCGGGGGCCACAGATACGCAGTATTTT
TRBD1	TRBV6-5	NA	15	TRBJ1-5	CASSSTGEVFRAQHF	TGTGCCAGCAGCTCGACAGGGGAAGTCTTTAGGGCCCAGCATTTT
NA	TRBV9	NA	15	TRBJ2-3	CASSVGGLAPDTQYF	TGTGCCAGCAGCGTAGGGGGGTTAGCGCCAGATACGCAGTATTTT
NA	TRBV14	once	14	TRBJ1-6	CASSHLSGDSPLHF	TGTGCCAGCAGCCATCTTTCGGGTGATTCACCCCTCCACTTT
NA	TRBV9	NA	13	TRBJ1-3	CASSVDSGNTIYF	TGTGCCAGCAGCGTAGATTCAGGAAACACCATATATTTT
TRBD2	TRBV2	NA	16	TRBJ2-3	CASTRRTSGLTDTQYF	TGTGCCAGCACGAGGCGGACTAGCGGACTCACAGATACGCAGTATTTT
NA	TRBV30	NA	12	TRBJ2-1	CAWSGGANEQFF	TGTGCCTGGAGTGGGGGGGCCAATGAGCAGTTCTTC
NA	TRBV29-1	NA	13	TRBJ2-7	CSVTVSATHEQYF	TGCAGCGTTACCGTGTCAGCGACTCACGAGCAGTACTTC
NA	TRBV19	NA	16	TRBJ1-3	CASSLQPPYSGNTIYF	TGTGCCAGTAGTCTGCAGCCGCCGTACTCTGGAAACACCATATATTTT
NA	TRBV9	NA	15	TRBJ1-1	CASSVDPGGDTEAFF	TGTGCCAGCAGCGTAGACCCGGGGGGGGACACTGAAGCTTTCTTT
NA	TRBV5-1	NA	15	TRBJ1-5	CASSLSGVGNQPQHF	TGCGCCAGCAGCTTGTCGGGGGTCGGCAATCAGCCCCAGCATTTT
NA	TRBV5-1	NA	14	TRBJ1-1	CASSLVTGDTEAFF	TGCGCCAGCAGCTTGGTTACCGGGGATACTGAAGCTTTCTTT
NA	TRBV11-2	NA	14	TRBJ1-4	CATQRTGLTEKLFF	TGTGCCACACAGAGAACCGGGTTGACGGAAAAACTGTTTTTT
NA	TRBV5-4	NA	14	TRBJ1-1	CASSRNDGNTEAFF	TGTGCCAGCAGCCGAAATGACGGGAACACTGAAGCTTTCTTT
NA	TRBV2	NA	15	TRBJ2-3	CASSEEGGSTDTQYF	TGTGCCAGCAGTGAAGAGGGGGGCTCCACAGATACGCAGTATTTT
NA	TRBV4-3	NA	14	TRBJ2-7	CASSREMTAYEQYF	TGCGCCAGCAGCCGAGAAATGACGGCCTACGAGCAGTACTTC
NA	TRBV19	few	15	TRBJ1-5	CASSPGTSGNQPQHF	TGTGCCAGTAGCCCCGGGACATCGGGAAATCAGCCCCAGCATTTT
NA	TRBV6-1	NA	15	TRBJ2-3	CASSELVRYTDTQYF	TGTGCCAGCAGTGAATTAGTCAGGTACACAGATACGCAGTATTTT
NA	TRBV11-3	NA	13	TRBJ1-4	CASSLALNEKLFF	TGTGCCAGCAGCTTAGCTCTTAATGAAAAACTGTTTTTT
TRBD1	TRBV11-2	NA	17	TRBJ1-2	CASSLIRSGQGKDGYTF	TGTGCCAGCAGCTTAATTCGGTCGGGACAGGGCAAGGATGGCTACACCTTC
TRBD1	TRBV4-3	NA	14	TRBJ1-1	CASSQDRGNTEAFF	TGCGCCAGCAGCCAGGACAGGGGGAACACTGAAGCTTTCTTT
TRBD1	TRBV2	NA	14	TRBJ1-5	CASSGQGADQPQHF	TGTGCCAGCAGTGGACAGGGGGCCGATCAGCCCCAGCATTTT
NA	TRBV2	once	15	TRBJ1-5	CASSEDRYSNQPQHF	TGTGCCAGCAGTGAGGACCGCTATAGCAATCAGCCCCAGCATTTT
TRBD2	TRBV5-1	NA	19	TRBJ2-4	CASSLAAVGSGGPKNIQYF	TGCGCCAGCAGCTTGGCTGCGGTGGGAAGCGGGGGGCCCAAAAACATTCAGTACTTC
NA	TRBV11-2	NA	13	TRBJ1-2	CASSLGFFGGYTF	TGTGCCAGCAGCTTAGGCTTCTTCGGTGGCTACACCTTC
NA	TRBV6-4	NA	15	TRBJ2-1	CASSPTGSSYNEQFF	TGTGCCAGCAGCCCTACGGGTAGCTCCTACAATGAGCAGTTCTTC
NA	TRBV6-6	NA	12	TRBJ2-7	CATSTTVYEQYF	TGTGCCACCTCGACGACAGTCTACGAGCAGTACTTC